The 10 T cell receptor beta chains in this list originate from one sample, sequenced in a study of CD8 T cells in Susac syndrome. Random-hexamer reverse transcription was applied to about 0.5 to 1 ug RNA. Using its own MiXCR run on the immunoSEQ multiplex PCR reads, TCRdb lists one record per CDR3 protein. In the table there are roughly 190,000 distinct CDR3 sequences, about 91% of which are singletons. The specimen was CD4+ T cells from PBMCs. These receptors all stem from a human donor with Susac syndrome.

The chain is built from TRBV6-5 and TRBJ2-5, with a weak D call TRBD1 (6 bases). The germline V gene encodes CDR1 MNHEY and CDR2 SVGAGI. The length of the CDR3 is 14 residues. Deletions cut 4 bases from V and 2 bases from J, with 11 bases between. CDR3 sequence (DNA): TGTGCCAGCAGTTTCCGGGACAATCAAGAGACCCAGTACTTC. As protein: CASSFRDNQETQYF.

The chain combines TRBV29-1 with TRBJ1-2; 9 nucleotides align to TRBD1. Unmatched junction bases numbered 8, after V lost 3 bases and J lost 6 bases. CDR3 length: 14 residues. Germline assignment: CDR1 SQVTM and CDR2 ANQGSEA. The CDR3 loop reads CSVETLGTGNGYTF. CDR3 DNA: TGCAGCGTTGAGACGCTCGGGACAGGGAATGGCTACACCTTC.

The V call is TRBV20-1, the J call TRBJ2-3, with 7 bases aligning to TRBD1. The V gene end was trimmed by 0 bases and the J gene end by 2 bases; junction bases not matched to a gene: 2. Germline V gene data show CDR1 as DFQATT and CDR2 as SNEGSKA (reference sequence). The CDR3 spans 14 residues. CDR3 in DNA: TGCAGTGCTAGAGAGACAGGGAACACAGATACGCAGTATTTT. It codes for CSARETGNTDTQYF.

The CDR3 sequence: CASSQVEVNYEQYF. The CDR3 nucleotides read TGCGCCAGCAGCCAAGTTGAGGTAAACTACGAGCAGTACTTC. V gene TRBV4-1 combines with J gene TRBJ2-7; D call uncertain. Deletions cut 1 base from V and 3 bases from J, with 10 bases between. The CDR3 is 14 residues long. Germline lookup yields CDR1 MGHRA and CDR2 YSYEKL.

The chain is built from TRBV2 and TRBJ2-2; D is uncertain. With 6 bases removed from V and 5 bases from J, the gap between germline ends came to 10 bases. This CDR3 comprises 13 residues. Germline lookup yields CDR1 SNHLY and CDR2 FYNNEI. The CDR3 spells CASRTTVTGELFF. The DNA of the CDR3 is TGTGCCAGCAGGACAACAGTTACCGGGGAGCTGTTTTTT.

The chain joins TRBV19 to TRBJ1-2, with D possibly being TRBD1 (5 bases). Germline V gene data show CDR1 as LNHDA and CDR2 as SQIVND (reference sequence). V was cut by 3 bases and J by 3 bases, with 11 bases left in between. This CDR3 has 14 residues. The CDR3 loop is CASSINTRDYGYTF. The CDR3 DNA reads TGTGCCAGTAGTATTAACACCAGGGACTATGGCTACACCTTC. The full variable domain, with the rest looked up from reference TRBV19 and TRBJ1-2, is DGGITQSPKYLFRKEGQNVTLSCEQNLNHDAMYWYRQDPGQGLRLIYYSQIVNDFQKGDIAEGYSVSREKKESFPLTVTSAQKNPTAFYLCASSINTRDYGYTFGSGTRLTVV.

The V gene is TRBV5-4, the J gene TRBJ2-7; 8 nucleotides align to TRBD2. The V gene's germline CDR1 is SGHNT and CDR2 YYREEE (reference sequence). The CDR3 sequence is 15 residues long. The trim removed 0 bases at V and 3 bases at J, leaving 5 bases unmatched. Here the CDR3 DNA reads TGTGCCAGCAGCTTGGGCGGGGGGCAAATCTACGAGCAGTACTTC. It is translated as CASSLGGGQIYEQYF. Full variable domain (missing parts from reference TRBV5-4 and TRBJ2-7): ETGVTQSPTHLIKTRGQQVTLRCSSQSGHNTVSWYQQALGQGPQFIFQYYREEENGRGNFPPRFSGLQFPNYSSELNVNALELDDSALYLCASSLGGGQIYEQYFGPGTRLTVT.

This clonotype has a single count. The chain employs TRBV2 and TRBJ1-5, with TRBD1 matching 9 bases. The junction had 7 bases not matched to a gene; V was cut back by 8 bases and J by 5 bases. CDR1 is SNHLY and CDR2 is FYNNEI in the germline V gene. This CDR3 has 14 residues. The CDR3 sequence: CASVGTGPYQPQHF. DNA of the CDR3: TGTGCCAGCGTGGGGACAGGGCCTTATCAGCCCCAGCATTTT.

The chain is built from TRBV5-1 and TRBJ1-1; D gene unclear. Trimming stripped 1 base from V and 4 bases from J, with 17 bases between. The CDR3 runs to 16 residues. Germline lookup yields CDR1 SGHRS and CDR2 YFSETQ. As DNA, the CDR3 is TGCGCCAGCAGCTTGAGCCCAGCCCAGGAGGGCACTGAAGCTTTCTTT. Translated, it gives CASSLSPAQEGTEAFF.

The chain combines TRBV20-1 with TRBJ2-1; possibly TRBD1 or TRBD2 for D (5 bases each). The CDR3 contains 11 residues. Germline V CDR1 and CDR2: DFQATT, SNEGSKA (reference sequence). Deletions cut 4 bases from V and 10 bases from J, with 11 bases between. CDR3 residues: CSATRAGEQFF. The CDR3, as DNA: TGCAGTGCTACGAGGGCAGGGGAGCAGTTCTTC.